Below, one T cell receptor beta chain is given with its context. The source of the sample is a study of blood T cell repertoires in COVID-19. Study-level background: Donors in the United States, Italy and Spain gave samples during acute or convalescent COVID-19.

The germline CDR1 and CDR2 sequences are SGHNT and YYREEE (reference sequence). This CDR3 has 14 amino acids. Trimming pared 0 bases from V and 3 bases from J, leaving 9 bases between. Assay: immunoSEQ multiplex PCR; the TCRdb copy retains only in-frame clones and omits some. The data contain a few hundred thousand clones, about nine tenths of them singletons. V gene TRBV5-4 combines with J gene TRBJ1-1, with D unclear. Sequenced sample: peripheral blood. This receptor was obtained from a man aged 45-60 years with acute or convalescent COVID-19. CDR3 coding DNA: TGTGCCAGCAGCTTGGACGCCGCGCACACTGAAGCTTTCTTT. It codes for CASSLDAAHTEAFF.